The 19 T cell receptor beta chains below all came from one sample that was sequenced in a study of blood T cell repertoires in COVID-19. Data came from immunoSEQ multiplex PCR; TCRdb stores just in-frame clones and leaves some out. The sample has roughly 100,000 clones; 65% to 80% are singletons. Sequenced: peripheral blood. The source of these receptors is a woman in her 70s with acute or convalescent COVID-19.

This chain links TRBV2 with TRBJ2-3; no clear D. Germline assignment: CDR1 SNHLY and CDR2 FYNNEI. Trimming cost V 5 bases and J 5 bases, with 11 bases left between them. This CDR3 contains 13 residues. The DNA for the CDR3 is TGTGCCAGCAGTCGAACAGCAGGAGATACGCAGTATTTT. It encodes CASSRTAGDTQYF.

CDR3 in DNA: TGTGCCAGCAGCTCCGGACAGGGAGGCAATCAGCCCCAGCATTTT. Translation: CASSSGQGGNQPQHF. The genes are TRBV5-8 and TRBJ1-5, with 8 bases identical to TRBD1. The junction had 4 bases not matched to a gene; V was cut back by 3 bases and J by 2 bases. The CDR3 sequence is 15 residues long. Germline CDR1 is SGHTS and CDR2 is YDEGEE.

The CDR3: CASSHPLEYSGNTIYF. CDR3 bases: TGTGCCAGCAGCCACCCCCTCGAGTACTCTGGAAACACCATATATTTT. This rearrangement joins TRBV7-6 to TRBJ1-3; no firm D call. The V gene lost 5 bases and the J gene lost 0 bases, with 14 bases spanning the gap. The CDR3 has 16 residues. Germline CDR1 is SGHVS and CDR2 is FNYEAQ.

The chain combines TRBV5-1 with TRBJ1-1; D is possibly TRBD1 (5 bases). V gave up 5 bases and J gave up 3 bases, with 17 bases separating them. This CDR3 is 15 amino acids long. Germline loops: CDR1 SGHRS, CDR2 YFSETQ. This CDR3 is CASSPGQPRDTEAFF. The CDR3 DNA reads TGCGCCAGCAGTCCTGGACAACCTCGGGACACTGAAGCTTTCTTT.

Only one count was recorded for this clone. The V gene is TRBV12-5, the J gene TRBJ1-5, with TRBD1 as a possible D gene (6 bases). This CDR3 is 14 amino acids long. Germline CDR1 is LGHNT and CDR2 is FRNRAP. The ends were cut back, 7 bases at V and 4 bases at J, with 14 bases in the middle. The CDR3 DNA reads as TGTGCTAGTGCCATATCACAGGGAAATCAGCCCCAGCATTTT. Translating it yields CASAISQGNQPQHF.

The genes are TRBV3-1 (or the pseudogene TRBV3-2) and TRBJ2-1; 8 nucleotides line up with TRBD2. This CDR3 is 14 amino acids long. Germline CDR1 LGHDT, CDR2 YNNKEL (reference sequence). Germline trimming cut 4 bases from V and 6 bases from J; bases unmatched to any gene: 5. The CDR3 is CASSRGRGVNEQFF. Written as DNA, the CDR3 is TGTGCCAGCAGCCGAGGGCGGGGGGTCAATGAGCAGTTCTTC.

This CDR3 is CASSPRLAGAGETQYF. The CDR3 nucleotides read TGTGCCAGCAGCCCGAGACTAGCGGGGGCCGGAGAGACCCAGTACTTC. The chain joins TRBV5-8 to TRBJ2-5, with 12 positions matching TRBD2. The ends lost 4 bases at V and 4 bases at J; junction bases unmatched: 8. This CDR3 region has 16 residues. Germline CDR1 and CDR2: SGHTS and YDEGEE.

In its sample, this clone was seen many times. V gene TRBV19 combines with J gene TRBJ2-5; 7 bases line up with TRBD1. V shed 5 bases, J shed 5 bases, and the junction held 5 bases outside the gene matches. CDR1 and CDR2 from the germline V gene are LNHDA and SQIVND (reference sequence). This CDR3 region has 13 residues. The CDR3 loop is CASSGQVGETQYF. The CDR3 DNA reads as TGTGCCAGTAGTGGACAGGTTGGGGAGACCCAGTACTTC. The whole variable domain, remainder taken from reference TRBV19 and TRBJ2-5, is DGGITQSPKYLFRKEGQNVTLSCEQNLNHDAMYWYRQDPGQGLRLIYYSQIVNDFQKGDIAEGYSVSREKKESFPLTVTSAQKNPTAFYLCASSGQVGETQYFGPGTRLLVL.

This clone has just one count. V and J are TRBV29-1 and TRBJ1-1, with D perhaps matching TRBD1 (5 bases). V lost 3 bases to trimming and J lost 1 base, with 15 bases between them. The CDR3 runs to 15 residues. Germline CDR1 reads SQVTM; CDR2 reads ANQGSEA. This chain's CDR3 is CSVDLIQVTNTEAFF. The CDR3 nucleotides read TGCAGCGTTGACCTTATACAGGTCACGAACACTGAAGCTTTCTTT.

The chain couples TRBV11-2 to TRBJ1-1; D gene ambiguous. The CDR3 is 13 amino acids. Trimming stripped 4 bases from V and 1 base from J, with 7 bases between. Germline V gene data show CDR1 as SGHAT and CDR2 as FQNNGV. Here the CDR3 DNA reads TGTGCCAGCAGCTCGACGGGGAACACTGAAGCTTTCTTT. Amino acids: CASSSTGNTEAFF.

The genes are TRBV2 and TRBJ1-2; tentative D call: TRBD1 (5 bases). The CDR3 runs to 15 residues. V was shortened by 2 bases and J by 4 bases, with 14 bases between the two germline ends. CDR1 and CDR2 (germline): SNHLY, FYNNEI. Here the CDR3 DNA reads TGTGCCAGCAGTGAATTTCCAAGGGGCGTCTATGGCTACACCTTC. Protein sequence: CASSEFPRGVYGYTF.

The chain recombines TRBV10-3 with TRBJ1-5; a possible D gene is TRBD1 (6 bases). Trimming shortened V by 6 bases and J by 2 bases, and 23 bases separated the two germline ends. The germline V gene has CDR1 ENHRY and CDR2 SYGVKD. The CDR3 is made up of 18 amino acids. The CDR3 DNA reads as TGTGCCATCAGACCCCGGAAGGTCAGGGGTAGGGGCAATCAGCCCCAGCATTTT. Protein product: CAIRPRKVRGRGNQPQHF.

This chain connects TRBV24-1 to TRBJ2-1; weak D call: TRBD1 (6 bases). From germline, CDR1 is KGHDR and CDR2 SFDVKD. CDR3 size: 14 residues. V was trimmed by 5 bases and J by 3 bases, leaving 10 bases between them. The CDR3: CATSGEGDYNEQFF. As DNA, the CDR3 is TGTGCCACCAGTGGCGAGGGGGACTACAATGAGCAGTTCTTC.

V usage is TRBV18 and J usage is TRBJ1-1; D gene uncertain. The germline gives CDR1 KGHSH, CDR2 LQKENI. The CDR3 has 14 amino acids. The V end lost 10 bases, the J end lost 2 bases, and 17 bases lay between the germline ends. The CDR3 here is CATKPEGLNTEAFF. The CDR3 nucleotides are TGTGCCACTAAACCGGAGGGCTTAAACACTGAAGCTTTCTTT.

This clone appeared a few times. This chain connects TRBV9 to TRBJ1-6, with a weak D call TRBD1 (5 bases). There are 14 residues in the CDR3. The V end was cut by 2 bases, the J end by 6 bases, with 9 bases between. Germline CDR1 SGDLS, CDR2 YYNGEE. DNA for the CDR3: TGTGCCAGCAGCGTGGCAGGGCCTAATTCACCCCTCCACTTT. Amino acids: CASSVAGPNSPLHF.

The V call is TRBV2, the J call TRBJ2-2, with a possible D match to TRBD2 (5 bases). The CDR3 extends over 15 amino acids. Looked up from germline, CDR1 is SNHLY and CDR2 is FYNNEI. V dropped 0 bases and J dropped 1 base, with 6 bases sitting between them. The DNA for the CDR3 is TGTGCCAGCAGTGAAGCTCGGGGGAACACCGGGGAGCTGTTTTTT. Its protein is CASSEARGNTGELFF.

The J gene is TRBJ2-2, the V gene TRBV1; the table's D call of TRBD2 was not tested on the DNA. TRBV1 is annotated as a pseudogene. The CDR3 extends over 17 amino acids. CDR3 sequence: CTSSPGDAGGYTGELFF. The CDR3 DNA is TGCACCAGCAGCCCAGGCGATGCGGGGGGGTACACCGGGGAGCTGTTTTTT.

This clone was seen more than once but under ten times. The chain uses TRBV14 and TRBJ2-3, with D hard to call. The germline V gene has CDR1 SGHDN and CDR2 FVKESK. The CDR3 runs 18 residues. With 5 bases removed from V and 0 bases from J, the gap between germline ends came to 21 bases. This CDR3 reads CASSLRSFDTSSTDTQYF. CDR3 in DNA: TGTGCCAGCAGCTTAAGGTCGTTCGACACCTCTAGCACAGATACGCAGTATTTT.

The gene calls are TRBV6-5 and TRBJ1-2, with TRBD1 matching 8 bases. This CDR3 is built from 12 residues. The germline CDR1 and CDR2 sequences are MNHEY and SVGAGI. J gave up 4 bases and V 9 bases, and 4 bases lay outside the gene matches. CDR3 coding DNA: TGTGCCAGTATGGACAGGGTCTATGGCTACACCTTC. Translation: CASMDRVYGYTF.